Sequencing of this T cell receptor beta chain was carried out in a study of cytomegalovirus exposure and HLA in healthy donors. The CDR3 has 12 amino acids. Germline-derived CDR1 and CDR2 are WSHSY and SAAADI. Researchers ran the PCR with 60 Vbeta and 13 Jbeta primers. Study processing details: An analysis that came later counted 80 million or so unique TCR beta chains, roughly 11 million shared. Repertoires were generated with immunoSEQ multiplex PCR, while TCRdb's copy carries only in-frame clones and drops some. The D gene and trimming were derived from the DNA, and the V and J assignments and clone size from that table. The sample has about 130,000 clones; over 70% are singletons. Study-level results: One variant, a missense change in DCLRE1C, was linked in a later analysis to TCR beta V- and J-gene trimming. Relative to the approximately 700-donor mean, N-insertions were reportedly fewer in an Asian-associated ancestry cluster in a later analysis.

Of note for this clone: No antigen is known for it. An end of the junction differs from the germline gene, which may be a read error.

Sample: PBMCs. The chain couples TRBV10-2 to TRBJ2-7, with D maybe TRBD1 (5 bases). The sequence derives from a man in his late teens or twenties in good health and CMV-seropositive. CDR3 protein: CAIGQGSFEQYF. Written as DNA, the CDR3 is TGCGCCATAGGGCAGGGTTCCTTCGAGCAGTACTTC.